This T cell receptor (beta chain) was recorded in a study of T cells after yellow fever vaccination (dated by TCRdb to the late 2010s). The study in broad terms: Staining for CD3, CD45RA, CCR7 and CD95 was used to sort memory subsets (EM, EMRA, CM and Tscm) on a BD FACS Aria III. The SMART-Seq v4 Ultra Low Input RNA kit was used to prepare libraries from fractions with low cell numbers. To follow T-cell clones before and after both primary and booster YFV17D yellow fever vaccination, bulk TCR alpha and beta repertoires underwent longitudinal sequencing. Two healthy male donors made up the cohort, one aged 18 to 30 years and the other aged 30 to 40 years. Blood was drawn at multiple timepoints before and after primary and secondary immunization, with bulk PBMC replicates and cell subsets isolated. Memory subsets were sorted on days 0, 15 and 45 and at 18 months after primary vaccination, and on days 0, 15 and 45 after the 30-year booster. Overall study results and their limits: Compared with the primary T-cell response, the secondary T-cell response was faster but weaker, reaching its peak on day 5 rather than on day 15. Because abundant contaminating clonotypes from the bulk population could be contained in FACS-sorted repertoires, computational filtering was required. Because only a couple of donors were included in the study, the extent to which the findings can be generalized is limited. Most clones expanded after primary vaccination (96% of CD4 and roughly 91% of CD8) were re-detected after the booster, suggesting that broad memory maintenance occurred. A small share of clonotypes was detected in both CD4 and CD8 compartments, with the overlap likely arising from convergent recombination. On day 0, almost all vaccine-responding clonotypes were below detection in the sorted memory subsets.

What this sample's treatment or condition label stands for: live attenuated yellow fever vaccine strain. A standard Ficoll-Paque protocol was used to isolate PBMCs from peripheral blood. RNA from sorted memory subsets was extracted with the RNeasy Micro Kit. This clonotype was recorded at least ten times. No much larger clonotype is one base removed from it; base qualities were not supplied. Trimming removed 3 bases from V and 7 bases from J, leaving 10 bases between the germline ends. From the cysteine through the phenylalanine, the CDR3 covers 14 amino acids. The sequence is cut down to CDR3 DNA, 42 bases in frame from base 1. Reading the germline V gene (reference sequence) gives CDR1 SEHNR and CDR2 FQNEAQ. The listed sequencing device is Illumina NovaSeq 6000. TCR cDNA was synthesized by 5'RACE template switching, through which a universal primer site and unique molecular identifiers were introduced. cDNA synthesis was primed from both the TCR alpha and TCR beta constant segments. Library amplification used two PCR steps, and the second PCR step added sample barcodes and sequencing adapters. Sequencing of libraries was performed on Illumina HiSeq 2500 (2x100 bp) or NovaSeq (2x150 bp). In the paper's pipeline: MIGEC handled demultiplexing of reads and collapsing into UMI consensus sequences, while MiXCR performed V(D)J alignment. Vaccine-responding clonotypes were defined with edgeR using replicate PBMC samples, requiring FDR below 0.01 and a log2 fold change above 5 up to day 15. Each bulk clonotype was labeled CD4 or CD8 based on which sequenced repertoire, CD4 or CD8, contained the clonotype at higher abundance. To estimate the distribution of each clone across memory phenotypes, clonotype frequencies in memory subsets were weighted by FACS-sorted cell numbers. TCRdb reran the public reads through fastp at Q25 and MiXCR, keeping productive beta chains. Records with the same CDR3 protein are collapsed into one entry carrying the most frequent genes and DNA. The V and J calls and clone size come from TCRdb's table, not from the authors' own analysis. The sample has about 26,000 distinct CDR3 sequences on record, 4% to 5% of them singletons. The ten largest clonotypes hold around 35% of the sample.

Sample: PBMCs, either bulk or a sorted T-cell subset (CD4+, CD8+, memory, or dextramer-sorted; not recorded which), taken on the day of the yellow fever booster vaccination. The chain is encoded by TRBV7-9 joined to TRBJ1-6; a tentative D match to TRBD1 spans 5 bases. This sequence originates from a man aged 18 to 35 who received the YFV17D yellow fever vaccine. CDR3 region: CASSLGRANSPLHF. Read as DNA, the sequence is TGTGCCAGCAGCTTGGGACGGGCAAATTCACCCCTCCACTTT. The reference TRBV7-9 and TRBJ1-6 proteins fill in what lies around the CDR3, so the full variable domain reads DTGVSQNPRHKITKRGQNVTFRCDPISEHNRLYWYRQTLGQGPEFLTYFQNEAQLEKSRLLSDRFSAERPKGSFSTLEIQRTEQGDSAMYLCASSLGRANSPLHFGNGTRLTVT.